The subject of this entry is one TCR beta chain. The antigen remains undetermined. cDNA molecules carried unique molecular identifiers, and template switching added a universal primer site. TCRdb called the 5' RACE reads again in MiXCR, with one record for every CDR3 protein. The sample has around 1.7 million distinct CDR3 sequences, more than 30% seen once. V was cut by 3 bases and J by 15 bases, with 15 bases left in between. CDR1 is MDHEN, CDR2 SYDVKM, per germline. The CDR3 totals 12 residues. This record belongs to a study of identical twins. Study-level results: In drawing conclusions, the study used cross-sectional statistical analysis and did not follow the same donors.

This chain uses TRBV28 with TRBJ2-1, with D perhaps TRBD1 (5 bases). The TCR comes from a newborn girl in good health. Sequenced: cord blood. The CDR3 bases are TGTGCCAGCAGTTTCCGCAGGGCCGAATGGTTCTTC. Protein sequence: CASSFRRAEWFF.